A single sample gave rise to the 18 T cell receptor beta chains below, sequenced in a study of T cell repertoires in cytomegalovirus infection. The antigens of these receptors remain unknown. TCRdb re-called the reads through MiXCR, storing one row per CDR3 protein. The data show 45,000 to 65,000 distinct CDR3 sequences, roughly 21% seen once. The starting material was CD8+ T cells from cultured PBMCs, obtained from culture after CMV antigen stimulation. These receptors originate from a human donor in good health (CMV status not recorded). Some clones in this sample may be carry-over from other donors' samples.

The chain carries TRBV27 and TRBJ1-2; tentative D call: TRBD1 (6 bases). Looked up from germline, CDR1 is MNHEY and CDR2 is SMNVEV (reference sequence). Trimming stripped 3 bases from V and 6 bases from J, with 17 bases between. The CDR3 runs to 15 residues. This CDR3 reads CASSFTPQGWDGYTF. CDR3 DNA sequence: TGTGCCAGCAGTTTCACCCCTCAGGGGTGGGATGGCTACACCTTC.

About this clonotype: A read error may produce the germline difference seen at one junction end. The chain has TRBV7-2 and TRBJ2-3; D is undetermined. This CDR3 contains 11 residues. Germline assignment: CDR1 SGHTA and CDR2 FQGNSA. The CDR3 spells CVSSRGDTQYF. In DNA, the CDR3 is TGTGTCAGCAGTCGTGGTGATACGCAGTATTTT.

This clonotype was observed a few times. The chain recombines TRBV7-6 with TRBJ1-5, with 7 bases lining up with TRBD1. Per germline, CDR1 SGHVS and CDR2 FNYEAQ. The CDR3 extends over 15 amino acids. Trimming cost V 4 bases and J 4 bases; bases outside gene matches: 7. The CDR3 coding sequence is TGTGCCAGCAGCTCAACGGGACAGCCAAATCAGCCCCAGCATTTT. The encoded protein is CASSSTGQPNQPQHF.

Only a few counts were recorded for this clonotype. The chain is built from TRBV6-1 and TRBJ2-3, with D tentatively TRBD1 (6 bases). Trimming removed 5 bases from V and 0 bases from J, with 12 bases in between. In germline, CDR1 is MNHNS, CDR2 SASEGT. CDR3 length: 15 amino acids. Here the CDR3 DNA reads TGTGCCAGCAGTACGGGACACACAAGCACAGATACGCAGTATTTT. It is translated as CASSTGHTSTDTQYF.

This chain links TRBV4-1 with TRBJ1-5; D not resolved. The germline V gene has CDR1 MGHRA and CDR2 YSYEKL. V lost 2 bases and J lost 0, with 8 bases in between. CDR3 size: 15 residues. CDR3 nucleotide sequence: TGCGCCAGCAGCCAACTGCGTAGTAGCAATCAGCCCCAGCATTTT. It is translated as CASSQLRSSNQPQHF.

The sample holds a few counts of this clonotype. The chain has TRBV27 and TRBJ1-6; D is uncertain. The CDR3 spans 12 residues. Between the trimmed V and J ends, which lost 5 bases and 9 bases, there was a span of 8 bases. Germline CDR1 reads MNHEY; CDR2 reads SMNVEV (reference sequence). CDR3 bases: TGTGCCAGCAGTGGCTTAGGTTCACCCCTCCACTTT. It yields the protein CASSGLGSPLHF.

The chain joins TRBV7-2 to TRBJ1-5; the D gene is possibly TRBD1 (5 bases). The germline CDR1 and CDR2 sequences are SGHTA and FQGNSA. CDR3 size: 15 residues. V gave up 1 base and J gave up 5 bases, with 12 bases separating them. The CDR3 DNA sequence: TGTGCCAGCAGCTTAGAGGGACTGTTTCATCAGCCCCAGCATTTT. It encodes CASSLEGLFHQPQHF.

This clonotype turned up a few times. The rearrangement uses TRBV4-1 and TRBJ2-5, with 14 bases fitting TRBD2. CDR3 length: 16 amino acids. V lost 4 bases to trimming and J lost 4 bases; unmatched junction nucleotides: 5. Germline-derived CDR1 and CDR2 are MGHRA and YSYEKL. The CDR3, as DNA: TGCGCCAGCAGCCCGACTAGCGGGGGGGCGGTAGAGACCCAGTACTTC. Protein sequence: CASSPTSGGAVETQYF.

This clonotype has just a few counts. CDR3 residues: CASSYGLAVTYEQYF. CDR3 DNA sequence: TGTGCCAGCAGTTACGGACTAGCGGTTACCTACGAGCAGTACTTC. The chain uses TRBV6-5 and TRBJ2-7, with 10 nucleotides matching TRBD2. The CDR3 loop spans 15 amino acids. Germline CDR1 reads MNHEY; CDR2 reads SVGAGI. V lost 2 bases, J lost 2 bases, and 3 bases stayed unmatched.

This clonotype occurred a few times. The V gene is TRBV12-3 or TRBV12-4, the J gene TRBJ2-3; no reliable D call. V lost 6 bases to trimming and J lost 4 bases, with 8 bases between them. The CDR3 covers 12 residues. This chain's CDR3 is CASSPLADTQYF. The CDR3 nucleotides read TGTGCCAGCAGCCCCCTGGCAGATACGCAGTATTTT.

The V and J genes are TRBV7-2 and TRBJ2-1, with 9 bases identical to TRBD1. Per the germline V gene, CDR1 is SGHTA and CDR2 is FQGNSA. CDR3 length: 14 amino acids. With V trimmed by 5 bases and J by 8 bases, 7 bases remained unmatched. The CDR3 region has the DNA TGTGCCAGCAGCGCAGGACAGGGGCGGGATGAGCAGTTCTTC. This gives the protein CASSAGQGRDEQFF.

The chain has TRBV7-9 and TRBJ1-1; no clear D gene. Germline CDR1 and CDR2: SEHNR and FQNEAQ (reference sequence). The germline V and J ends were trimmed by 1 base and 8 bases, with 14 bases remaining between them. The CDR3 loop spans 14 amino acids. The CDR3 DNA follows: TGTGCCAGCAGCTTAGGCGGCAGCTCAATCGAAGCTTTCTTT. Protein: CASSLGGSSIEAFF.

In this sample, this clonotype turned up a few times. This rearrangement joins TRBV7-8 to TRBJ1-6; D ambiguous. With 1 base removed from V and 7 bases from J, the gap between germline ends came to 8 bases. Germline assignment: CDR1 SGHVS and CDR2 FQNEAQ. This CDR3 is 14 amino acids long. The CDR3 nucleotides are TGTGCCAGCAGCTTAGATGCGGCCAATTCACCCCTCCACTTT. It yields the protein CASSLDAANSPLHF.

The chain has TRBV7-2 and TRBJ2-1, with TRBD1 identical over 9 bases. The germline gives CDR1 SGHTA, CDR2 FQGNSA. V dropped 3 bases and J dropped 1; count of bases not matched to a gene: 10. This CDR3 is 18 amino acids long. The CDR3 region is CASSLPRDREGSYNEQFF. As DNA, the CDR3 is TGTGCCAGCAGCTTGCCCCGGGACAGGGAAGGGTCCTACAATGAGCAGTTCTTC.

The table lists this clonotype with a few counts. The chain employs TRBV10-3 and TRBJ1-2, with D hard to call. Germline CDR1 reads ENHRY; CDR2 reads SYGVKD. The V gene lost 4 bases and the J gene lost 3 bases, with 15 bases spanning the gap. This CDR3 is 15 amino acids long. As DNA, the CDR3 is TGTGCCATCAGTGTATGGGTGGGTGGTGACTATGGCTACACCTTC. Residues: CAISVWVGGDYGYTF.

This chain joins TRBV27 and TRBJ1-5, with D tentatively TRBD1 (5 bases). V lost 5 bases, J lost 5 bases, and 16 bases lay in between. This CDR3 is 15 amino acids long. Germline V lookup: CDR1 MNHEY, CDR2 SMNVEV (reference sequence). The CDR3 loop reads CASSPRGGIHQPQHF. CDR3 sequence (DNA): TGTGCCAGCAGTCCCCGGGGGGGGATTCATCAGCCCCAGCATTTT.

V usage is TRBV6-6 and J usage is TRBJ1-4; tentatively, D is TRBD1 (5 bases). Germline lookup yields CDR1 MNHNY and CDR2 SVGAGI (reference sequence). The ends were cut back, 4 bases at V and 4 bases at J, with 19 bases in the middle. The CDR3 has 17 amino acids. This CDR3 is CASSWNWGERINEKLFF. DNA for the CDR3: TGTGCCAGCAGTTGGAACTGGGGCGAACGTATTAATGAAAAACTGTTTTTT.

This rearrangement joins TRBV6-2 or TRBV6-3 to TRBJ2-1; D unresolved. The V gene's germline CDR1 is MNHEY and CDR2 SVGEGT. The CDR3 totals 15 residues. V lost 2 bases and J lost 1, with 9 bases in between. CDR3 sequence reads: CASSYPDGSYNEQFF. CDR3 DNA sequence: TGTGCCAGCAGTTACCCGGACGGGTCCTACAATGAGCAGTTCTTC.